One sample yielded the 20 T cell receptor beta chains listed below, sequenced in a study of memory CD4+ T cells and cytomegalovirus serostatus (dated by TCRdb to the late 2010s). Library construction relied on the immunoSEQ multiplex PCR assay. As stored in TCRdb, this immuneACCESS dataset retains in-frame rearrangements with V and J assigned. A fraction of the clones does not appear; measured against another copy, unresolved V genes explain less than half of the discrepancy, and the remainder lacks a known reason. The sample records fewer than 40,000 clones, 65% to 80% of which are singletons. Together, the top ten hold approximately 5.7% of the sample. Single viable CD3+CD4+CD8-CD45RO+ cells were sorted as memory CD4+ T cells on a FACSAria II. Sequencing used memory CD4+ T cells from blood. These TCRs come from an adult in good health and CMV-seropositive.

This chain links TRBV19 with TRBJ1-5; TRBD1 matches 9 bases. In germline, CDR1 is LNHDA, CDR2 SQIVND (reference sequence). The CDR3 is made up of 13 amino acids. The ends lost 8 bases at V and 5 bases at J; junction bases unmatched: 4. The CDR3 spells CASCRDRDQPQHF. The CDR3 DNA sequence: TGTGCCAGTTGCCGGGACAGGGATCAGCCCCAGCATTTT. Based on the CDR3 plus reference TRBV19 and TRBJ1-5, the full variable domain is DGGITQSPKYLFRKEGQNVTLSCEQNLNHDAMYWYRQDPGQGLRLIYYSQIVNDFQKGDIAEGYSVSREKKESFPLTVTSAQKNPTAFYLCASCRDRDQPQHFGDGTRLSIL.

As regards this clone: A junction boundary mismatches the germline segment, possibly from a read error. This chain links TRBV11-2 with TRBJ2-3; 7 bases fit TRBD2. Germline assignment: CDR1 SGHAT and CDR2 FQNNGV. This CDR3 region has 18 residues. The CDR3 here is CASSLGPSGTIRAETQYF. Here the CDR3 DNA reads TGTGCCAGCAGCTTAGGCCCTTCCGGGACTATCAGAGCAGAGACGCAGTATTTT.

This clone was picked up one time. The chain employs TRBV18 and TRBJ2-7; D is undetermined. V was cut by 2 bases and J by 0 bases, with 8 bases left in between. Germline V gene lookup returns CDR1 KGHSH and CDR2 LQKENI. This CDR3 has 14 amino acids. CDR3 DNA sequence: TGTGCCAGCTCACCAGGCAGGAGCTCCTACGAGCAGTACTTC. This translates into CASSPGRSSYEQYF.

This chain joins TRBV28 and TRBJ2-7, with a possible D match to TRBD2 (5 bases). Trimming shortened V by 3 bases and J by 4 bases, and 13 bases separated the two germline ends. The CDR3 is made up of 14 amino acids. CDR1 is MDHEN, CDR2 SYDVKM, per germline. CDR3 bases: TGTGCCAGCAGTTTCCGACTACCACCTTACGAGCAGTACTTC. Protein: CASSFRLPPYEQYF.

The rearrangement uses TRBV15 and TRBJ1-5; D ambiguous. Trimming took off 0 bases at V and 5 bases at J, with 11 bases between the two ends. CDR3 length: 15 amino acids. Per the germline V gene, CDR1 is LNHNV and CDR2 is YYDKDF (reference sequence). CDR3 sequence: CATSRDGMGDQPQHF. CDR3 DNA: TGTGCCACCAGCAGAGACGGAATGGGCGATCAGCCCCAGCATTTT.

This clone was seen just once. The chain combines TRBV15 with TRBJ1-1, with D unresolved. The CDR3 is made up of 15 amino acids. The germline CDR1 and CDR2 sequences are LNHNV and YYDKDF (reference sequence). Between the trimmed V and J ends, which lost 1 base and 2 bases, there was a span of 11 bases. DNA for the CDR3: TGTGCCACCAGCAGAGCCGGTGGGGATAACACTGAAGCTTTCTTT. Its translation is CATSRAGGDNTEAFF.

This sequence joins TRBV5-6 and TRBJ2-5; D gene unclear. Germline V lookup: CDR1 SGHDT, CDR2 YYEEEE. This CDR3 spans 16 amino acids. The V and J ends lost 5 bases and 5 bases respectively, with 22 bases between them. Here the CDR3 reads CASRHQGSARLETQYF. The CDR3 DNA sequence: TGTGCCAGCAGACACCAAGGAAGTGCCCGCCTTGAGACCCAGTACTTC.

In DNA, the CDR3 is TGCGCCAGCAGCTTGTCGCGGGGCTTCAGCACAGATACGCAGTATTTT. Amino acid sequence: CASSLSRGFSTDTQYF. This chain joins TRBV5-1 and TRBJ2-3; the D gene is possibly TRBD2 (6 bases). CDR3 length: 16 amino acids. Deletions cut 1 base from V and 0 bases from J, with 12 bases between. Germline assignment: CDR1 SGHRS and CDR2 YFSETQ.

CDR3 coding DNA: TGTGCCAGCAGTGGCAGCGTTAATCAGCCCCAGCATTTT. Translated: CASSGSVNQPQHF. This chain uses TRBV7-2 with TRBJ1-5; D unresolved. The CDR3 spans 13 residues. Trimming removed 6 bases at V and 4 bases at J, with 10 bases between. Germline-derived CDR1 and CDR2 are SGHTA and FQGNSA.

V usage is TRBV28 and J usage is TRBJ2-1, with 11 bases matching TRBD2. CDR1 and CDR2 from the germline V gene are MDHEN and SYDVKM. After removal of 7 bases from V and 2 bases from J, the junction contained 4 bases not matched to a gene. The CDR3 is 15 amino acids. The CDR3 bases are TGTGCCAGCACCCCGACTAGCGGGGCCTACAATGAGCAGTTCTTC. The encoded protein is CASTPTSGAYNEQFF.

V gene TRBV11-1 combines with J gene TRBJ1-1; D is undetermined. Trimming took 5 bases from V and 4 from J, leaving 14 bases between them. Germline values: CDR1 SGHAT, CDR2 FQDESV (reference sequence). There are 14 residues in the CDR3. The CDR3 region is CASSRALVGTEAFF. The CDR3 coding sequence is TGTGCCAGCAGCCGAGCACTGGTGGGCACTGAAGCTTTCTTT.

The CDR3 here is CASRRTGGENYGYTF. The CDR3 DNA follows: TGTGCCAGCAGACGGACAGGGGGCGAGAACTATGGCTACACCTTC. The chain has TRBV2 and TRBJ1-2, with TRBD1 identical over 11 bases. This CDR3 comprises 15 residues. V trimming: 6 bases; J trimming: 2 bases; junction bases outside the gene matches: 5. Germline values: CDR1 SNHLY, CDR2 FYNNEI.

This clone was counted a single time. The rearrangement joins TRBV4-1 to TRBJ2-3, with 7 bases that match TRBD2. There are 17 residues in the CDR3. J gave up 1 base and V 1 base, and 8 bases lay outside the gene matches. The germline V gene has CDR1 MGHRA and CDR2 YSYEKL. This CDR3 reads CASSQGMKRGRTDTQYF. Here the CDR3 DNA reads TGCGCCAGCAGCCAAGGAATGAAGCGGGGACGCACAGATACGCAGTATTTT.

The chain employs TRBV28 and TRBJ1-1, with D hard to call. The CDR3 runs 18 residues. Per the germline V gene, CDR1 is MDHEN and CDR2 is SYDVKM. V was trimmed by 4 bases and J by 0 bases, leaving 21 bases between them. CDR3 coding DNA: TGTGCCAGCAGTTCATCCCCGGGGTTGGGCACCTTGAACACTGAAGCTTTCTTT. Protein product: CASSSSPGLGTLNTEAFF.

The CDR3 nucleotides are TGTGCCAGCAGCTTAGCGGCAATTCAGCCCCAGCATTTT. Its translation: CASSLAAIQPQHF. The chain joins TRBV7-9 to TRBJ1-5; D gene ambiguous. The V end was cut by 0 bases, the J end by 6 bases, with 6 bases between. Per germline, CDR1 SEHNR and CDR2 FQNEAQ (reference sequence). The CDR3 runs 13 residues.

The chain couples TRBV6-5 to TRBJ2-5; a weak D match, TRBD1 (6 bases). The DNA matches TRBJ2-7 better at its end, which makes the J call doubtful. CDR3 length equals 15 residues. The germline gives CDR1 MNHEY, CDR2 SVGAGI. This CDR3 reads CASSYRRDNSYEQYF. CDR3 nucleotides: TGTGCCAGCAGTTACCGCCGGGACAACTCCTACGAGCAGTACTTC.

CDR3 loop: CASSPTAHRDTEAFF. The CDR3 DNA follows: TGTGCCAGCTCACCTACCGCCCACAGGGACACTGAAGCTTTCTTT. V usage is TRBV18 and J usage is TRBJ1-1; a possible D gene is TRBD1 (6 bases). The CDR3 has 15 amino acids. Germline CDR1 KGHSH, CDR2 LQKENI. V lost 3 bases to trimming and J lost 3 bases, with 14 bases between them.

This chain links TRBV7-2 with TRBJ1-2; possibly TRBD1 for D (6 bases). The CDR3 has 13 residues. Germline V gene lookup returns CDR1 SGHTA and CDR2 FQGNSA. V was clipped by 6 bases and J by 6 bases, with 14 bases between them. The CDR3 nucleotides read TGTGCCAGCAGTTCGAGATACAGGGATGGCTACACCTTC. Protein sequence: CASSSRYRDGYTF. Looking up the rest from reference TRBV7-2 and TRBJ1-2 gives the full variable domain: GAGVSQSPSNKVTEKGKDVELRCDPISGHTALYWYRQSLGQGLEFLIYFQGNSAPDKSGLPSDRFSAERTGGSVSTLTIQRTQQEDSAVYLCASSSRYRDGYTFGSGTRLTVV.

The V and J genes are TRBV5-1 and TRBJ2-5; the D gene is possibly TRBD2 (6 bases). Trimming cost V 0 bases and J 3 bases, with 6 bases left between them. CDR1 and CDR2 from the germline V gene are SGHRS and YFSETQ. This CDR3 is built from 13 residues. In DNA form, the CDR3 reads TGCGCCAGCAGCTTGGAGCGGGAAGAGACCCAGTACTTC. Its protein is CASSLEREETQYF.

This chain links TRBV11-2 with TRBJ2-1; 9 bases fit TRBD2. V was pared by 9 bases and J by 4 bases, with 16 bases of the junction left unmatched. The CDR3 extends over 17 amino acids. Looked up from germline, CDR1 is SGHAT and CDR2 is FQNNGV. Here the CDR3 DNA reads TGTGCCAGTGGACCCCTAGCGGGACAACTAAATTACAATGAGCAGTTCTTC. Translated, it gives CASGPLAGQLNYNEQFF.